These T cell receptor beta chains were read from a single sample in a study of PD-1 blockade in mismatch repair-deficient tumors. The method was immunoSEQ multiplex PCR; TCRdb's version includes in-frame clones alone and lacks a portion of them. The table lists about 19,000 clones, approximately 80% of them singletons, with roughly 1.4% in the top ten. Source: PBMCs, taken 52 weeks after starting pembrolizumab. The receptors come from an adult with mismatch repair-deficient cancer. Each CDR3 is given with its conserved first and last residue. The D gene is left open where the match is weak. Rows may omit the clone size; those that give it use once, few, many or a size class.

NA	14	TRBV5-6	TRBJ1-2	NA	CASSGIFRGGGYTF	TGTGCCAGCAGTGGAATATTCAGGGGTGGAGGCTACACCTTC
NA	15	TRBV27	TRBJ1-1	TRBD1	CASSLGTGWTTEAFF	TGTGCCAGCAGTCTAGGGACAGGGTGGACCACTGAAGCTTTCTTT
NA	15	TRBV6-1	TRBJ2-1	TRBD1	CASRKGRQGDNEQFF	TGTGCCAGCAGGAAAGGGAGACAGGGGGACAATGAGCAGTTCTTC
NA	15	TRBV7-9	TRBJ1-1	TRBD1	CASSHGSGGRTEAFF	TGTGCCAGCAGCCATGGATCAGGGGGTCGAACTGAAGCTTTCTTT
few	14	TRBV18	TRBJ2-5	NA	CASSLSVIQETQYF	TGTGCCAGCTCACTCTCGGTAATCCAAGAGACCCAGTACTTC
NA	13	TRBV27	TRBJ2-1	TRBD1	CASSWTGENEQFF	TGTGCCAGCTCGTGGACAGGGGAGAATGAGCAGTTCTTC
NA	18	TRBV28	TRBJ2-7	TRBD2	CASSHDGTSGRVSYEQYF	TGTGCCAGCAGTCATGATGGGACTAGCGGGAGAGTCTCCTACGAGCAGTACTTC
NA	19	TRBV6-1	TRBJ2-4	TRBD2	CASSEASGRAGVAKNIQYF	TGTGCCAGCAGTGAAGCTAGCGGGAGGGCCGGGGTTGCCAAAAACATTCAGTACTTC
NA	15	TRBV5-1	TRBJ1-1	TRBD1	CASSFQGAGGTEAFF	TGCGCCAGCAGCTTTCAAGGGGCAGGGGGCACTGAAGCTTTCTTT
NA	13	TRBV28	TRBJ1-1	TRBD1	CASSIQGRTEAFF	TGTGCCAGCAGTATACAGGGGAGGACTGAAGCTTTCTTT
NA	16	TRBV7-9	TRBJ2-2	TRBD2	CASSPGLRANTGELFF	TGTGCCAGCAGCCCGGGACTACGCGCGAACACCGGGGAGCTGTTTTTT
NA	15	TRBV5-1	TRBJ2-7	TRBD2	CASSLEPGLYYEQYF	TGCGCCAGCAGCTTGGAACCGGGACTATACTACGAGCAGTACTTC
NA	12	TRBV19	TRBJ2-3	NA	CASSKGWDTQYF	TGTGCCAGTAGTAAGGGGTGGGATACGCAGTATTTT
few	15	TRBV4-1	TRBJ2-7	TRBD2	CASSQELAGGYEQYF	TGCGCCAGCAGCCAAGAACTAGCGGGAGGTTACGAGCAGTACTTC
NA	14	TRBV18	TRBJ2-1	NA	CASSQGGSYNEQFF	TGTGCCAGCTCCCAGGGGGGATCCTACAATGAGCAGTTCTTC
once	15	TRBV28	TRBJ1-6	TRBD1	CASRGDRGRNSPLHF	TGTGCCAGCAGGGGCGACAGGGGGCGGAACTCACCCCTCCACTTT
NA	12	TRBV4-1	TRBJ1-2	NA	CASSGADYGYTF	TGCGCCAGCAGCGGAGCAGATTATGGCTACACCTTC
NA	17	TRBV2	TRBJ2-1	TRBD2	CASSSSGTSGYDNEQFF	TGTGCCAGCAGTTCCTCCGGGACTAGCGGGTACGACAATGAGCAGTTCTTC
once	19	TRBV28	TRBJ2-3	TRBD2	CASSSYSGHLAGYTDTQYF	TGTGCCAGCAGTTCTTATTCCGGCCACCTAGCGGGATACACAGATACGCAGTATTTT
NA	16	TRBV5-1	TRBJ1-4	TRBD1	CASSLPTGGANEKLFF	TGCGCCAGCAGCTTGCCGACAGGGGGGGCTAATGAAAAACTGTTTTTT
NA	14	TRBV27	TRBJ2-7	NA	CASSFRLANYEQYF	TGTGCCAGCTCCTTCAGGTTAGCGAACTACGAGCAGTACTTC
few	15	TRBV2	TRBJ2-7	NA	CASSGDLTSSYEQYF	TGTGCCAGCAGCGGAGACCTAACGAGTAGCTACGAGCAGTACTTC
few	14	TRBV27	TRBJ2-7	NA	CASSSARDSYEQYF	TGTGCCAGCAGTTCCGCCAGGGACTCCTACGAGCAGTACTTC
NA	15	TRBV6-6	TRBJ1-1	TRBD1	CASSYPGQGNTEAFF	TGTGCCAGCAGTTACCCGGGACAGGGGAACACTGAAGCTTTCTTT
NA	14	TRBV5-1	TRBJ2-1	NA	CASSLASVGNEQFF	TGCGCCAGCAGCTTGGCCAGCGTTGGGAATGAGCAGTTCTTC
NA	15	TRBV18	TRBJ2-1	TRBD1	CASSPWYRGVNEQFF	TGTGCCAGCTCACCATGGTACAGGGGAGTTAATGAGCAGTTCTTC
NA	13	TRBV7-9	TRBJ1-5	TRBD1	CASSLMTGTAQHF	TGTGCCAGCAGCCTCATGACAGGGACAGCCCAGCATTTT
once	13	TRBV27	TRBJ1-2	NA	CASSLRDNYGYTF	TGTGCCAGCAGCCTCCGGGATAACTATGGCTACACCTTC
NA	14	TRBV7-2	TRBJ2-3	TRBD1	CASSPTGYTDTQYF	TGTGCCAGCAGCCCGACAGGGTATACAGATACGCAGTATTTT
NA	13	TRBV18	TRBJ2-3	NA	CASSPPGSDTQYF	TGTGCCAGCTCTCCGCCGGGGTCAGATACGCAGTATTTT
NA	14	TRBV25-1	TRBJ2-1	NA	CASSDIPQDNEQFF	TGTGCCAGCAGTGACATCCCCCAGGACAATGAGCAGTTCTTC
few	15	TRBV5-1	TRBJ1-5	NA	CASSLAGDGYQPQHF	TGCGCCAGCAGCTTGGCGGGGGACGGATATCAGCCCCAGCATTTT
NA	14	TRBV2	TRBJ2-1	TRBD2	CAILAGEADNEQFF	TGTGCCATTTTAGCGGGAGAGGCGGACAATGAGCAGTTCTTC
NA	17	TRBV7-9	TRBJ2-5	NA	CASSLYDYGRPQETQYF	TGTGCCAGCAGCTTGTACGACTACGGGCGGCCCCAAGAGACCCAGTACTTC
NA	17	TRBV21-1	TRBJ1-6	NA	CVPRKGHPGQDSSPLHF	TGTGTACCCCGAAAGGGTCATCCGGGACAGGATTCATCACCCCTCCACTTT
NA	15	TRBV5-1	TRBJ2-1	TRBD2	CASRLAGEFYNEQFF	TGCGCCAGCAGACTAGCGGGAGAGTTCTACAATGAGCAGTTCTTC
NA	14	TRBV28	TRBJ1-5	NA	CASSSLSPNQPQHF	TGTGCCAGCAGTTCCTTGTCCCCTAATCAGCCCCAGCATTTT